A single sample is the source of the 32 T cell receptor beta chains below, sequenced in a study of T cell repertoires in cytomegalovirus infection (dated by TCRdb to between 2018 and 2021). The listed sequencing device is Illumina HiSeq 1500. The raw public data were reprocessed by TCRdb itself: fastp quality trimming at Q25, MiXCR clonotype calling, in-frame beta chains only. Rows are combined by CDR3 protein, so each entry shows the most common genes and DNA. Here the sample has some 100,000 distinct CDR3 sequences; 23% occur a single time. Of the sample, about 39% falls within the top ten clones. Sequencing used CD8+ T cells from PBMCs. The receptors were sampled from a human donor in good health (CMV status not recorded). Some clones in this sample may be carry-over from other donors' samples.

The sample holds many counts of this clonotype. CDR3 region: CASSLNPEGGQFF. The CDR3 DNA is TGTGCCAGCAGCTTAAATCCAGAGGGCGGGCAGTTCTTC. V and J are TRBV7-8 and TRBJ2-1, with a possible D match to TRBD2 (5 bases). V dropped 2 bases and J dropped 12 bases, with 14 bases sitting between them. CDR1 is SGHVS, CDR2 FQNEAQ, per germline. The CDR3 contains 13 residues.

In this sample, this clonotype turned up many times. J is TRBJ2-1 and V is TRBV7-2, with a tentative D call TRBD2 (5 bases). Germline values: CDR1 SGHTA, CDR2 FQGNSA. The CDR3 runs 13 residues. Trimming stripped 2 bases from V and 8 bases from J, with 10 bases between. The CDR3 is CASSLLGVDEQFF. The CDR3 region has the DNA TGTGCCAGCAGCTTATTGGGAGTCGATGAGCAGTTCTTC.

This clonotype was seen a handful of times. The CDR3 protein is CSARRLAASDTQYF. The CDR3 DNA is TGCAGTGCTAGGAGACTAGCGGCGTCAGATACGCAGTATTTT. The chain is built from TRBV20-1 and TRBJ2-3; TRBD2 matches 9 bases. J was trimmed by 4 bases and V by 3 bases; bases with no gene match: 5. The CDR3 extends over 14 amino acids. Germline V gene sequence: CDR1 DFQATT, CDR2 SNEGSKA (reference sequence).

With regard to this clonotype: A single base separates this from a much larger clone, so it may be a read error. The V call is TRBV28, the J call TRBJ1-1; D might be TRBD1 (5 bases). The CDR3 is 14 amino acids. Trimming cost V 10 bases and J 1 base, with 16 bases left between them. CDR1 and CDR2 (germline): MDHEN, SYDVKM. CDR3 nucleotide sequence: TGTGCCAACAGGACCGCAGGCCCGAACACTGAAGCTTTCTTT. It yields the protein CANRTAGPNTEAFF. The whole variable domain, remainder taken from reference TRBV28 and TRBJ1-1, is DVKVTQSSRYLVKRTGEKVFLECVQDMDHENMFWYRQDPGLGLRLIYFSYDVKMKEKGDIPEGYSVSREKKERFSLILESASTNQTSMYLCANRTAGPNTEAFFGQGTRLTVV.

This clonotype showed up many times. This sequence joins TRBV11-2 and TRBJ2-1, with 14 bases fitting TRBD2. Germline V CDR1 and CDR2: SGHAT, FQNNGV. Trimming cost V 5 bases and J 7 bases; bases outside gene matches: 13. The CDR3 is made up of 18 amino acids. CDR3 in amino acids: CASSQRGTGTSGSNEQFF. Written as DNA, the CDR3 is TGTGCCAGCAGCCAGAGGGGAACCGGGACTAGCGGGAGTAATGAGCAGTTCTTC.

This chain connects TRBV20-1 to TRBJ2-7; no reliable D call. CDR3 length: 16 residues. CDR1 is DFQATT, CDR2 SNEGSKA, per germline (reference sequence). V was pared by 3 bases and J by 0 bases, with 18 bases between. DNA of the CDR3: TGCAGTGCTAGCCCCACGGACCGAATCCTCTCCTACGAGCAGTACTTC. It specifies CSASPTDRILSYEQYF.

A word on this clonotype: The conserved closing phenylalanine or tryptophan is absent in this CDR3, likely reflecting a read error. V gene TRBV15 combines with J gene TRBJ2-7; tentative D call: TRBD1 (5 bases). Germline CDR1 is LNHNV and CDR2 is YYDKDF (reference sequence). The CDR3 loop spans 15 amino acids. Trimming pared 6 bases from V and 0 bases from J, leaving 15 bases between. CDR3 loop: CATSQERGISYEQYL. Written as DNA, the CDR3 is TGTGCCACCAGTCAGGAAAGGGGTATCTCCTACGAGCAGTACTTG.

This sequence joins TRBV27 and TRBJ2-3; D is uncertain. Germline values: CDR1 MNHEY, CDR2 SMNVEV (reference sequence). The ends were cut back, 5 bases at V and 0 bases at J, with 3 bases in the middle. The CDR3 extends over 12 amino acids. The DNA for the CDR3 is TGTGCCAGCAGTCGTAGCACAGATACGCAGTATTTT. It encodes CASSRSTDTQYF.

This sequence joins TRBV11-2 and TRBJ2-5; 8 positions match TRBD1. The CDR3 runs to 16 residues. Germline V lookup: CDR1 SGHAT, CDR2 FQNNGV. The V gene end was trimmed by 5 bases and the J gene end by 1 base; junction bases not matched to a gene: 9. CDR3: CASSKGTGPSQETQYF. The CDR3 bases are TGTGCCAGCAGCAAGGGGACAGGCCCAAGCCAAGAGACCCAGTACTTC.

J is TRBJ1-2 and V is TRBV27; 9 bases line up with TRBD1. The length of the CDR3 is 15 residues. Per germline, CDR1 MNHEY and CDR2 SMNVEV (reference sequence). The junction had 7 bases not matched to a gene; V was cut back by 5 bases and J by 3 bases. The CDR3 bases are TGTGCCAGCAGTCCCACAGGGGGCGAGTACTATGGCTACACCTTC. It specifies CASSPTGGEYYGYTF.

To note about this clonotype: This may stem from a read error, because a much larger clone lies one nucleotide away. The rearrangement joins TRBV28 to TRBJ2-7; D is uncertain. This CDR3 comprises 15 residues. Germline CDR1 is MDHEN and CDR2 is SYDVKM. The CDR3 DNA reads as TGTGTCAGCAGTTCCGTGAGGTTAGTCGGTAGCGAGCAGTACTTC. Its protein product is CVSSSVRLVGSEQYF.

The rearrangement uses TRBV10-3 and TRBJ2-7; possible D gene TRBD1, 5 bases. CDR3 length equals 15 residues. Germline V gene data show CDR1 as ENHRY and CDR2 as SYGVKD. The V gene lost 2 bases and the J gene lost 2 bases, with 13 bases spanning the gap. CDR3 nucleotide sequence: TGTGCCATCAGTGAGGGGCAGGGATACCCCTACGAGCAGTACTTC. This encodes CAISEGQGYPYEQYF.

This clonotype appeared many times. This sequence joins TRBV6-5 and TRBJ2-2, with D unresolved. The CDR3 has 14 residues. Looked up from germline, CDR1 is MNHEY and CDR2 is SVGAGI. Trimming left V 2 bases short and J 9 bases short, with 13 bases between. The CDR3 protein is CASSYRSDPRELFF. The CDR3 coding sequence is TGTGCCAGCAGTTACCGGTCAGACCCCCGGGAGCTGTTTTTT.

This clonotype was counted between two and nine times. J is TRBJ2-6 and V is TRBV7-9; D could derive from TRBD1 or TRBD2 (5 bases each). The ends were cut back, 5 bases at V and 4 bases at J, with 15 bases in the middle. Germline V CDR1 and CDR2: SEHNR, FQNEAQ (reference sequence). The CDR3 loop spans 16 amino acids. DNA of the CDR3: TGTGCCAGCAGCCCAGGGACGGGGCGCGGGGCCAACGTCCTGACTTTC. Translation: CASSPGTGRGANVLTF.

V is TRBV29-1 and J is TRBJ1-4; the D gene is possibly TRBD1 (5 bases). Germline V CDR1 and CDR2: SQVTM, ANQGSEA. The V gene lost 7 bases and the J gene lost 0 bases, with 18 bases spanning the gap. The CDR3 spans 16 residues. The CDR3 is CSGATGSPSTNEKLFF. The DNA for the CDR3 is TGCAGCGGAGCCACAGGCAGCCCTTCAACTAATGAAAAACTGTTTTTT.

This clonotype was seen a single time. This could be a read error, since a much larger clone is one nucleotide away. This chain uses TRBV28 with TRBJ2-6; 11 positions match TRBD1. Germline CDR1 reads MDHEN; CDR2 reads SYDVKM. This CDR3 is 17 amino acids long. CDR3 protein: CAGSSGTGGYGANVLTF. CDR3 DNA sequence: TGTGCCGGCAGCTCAGGGACAGGGGGTTATGGGGCCAACGTCCTGACTTTC. The full variable domain, with the rest looked up from reference TRBV28 and TRBJ2-6, is DVKVTQSSRYLVKRTGEKVFLECVQDMDHENMFWYRQDPGLGLRLIYFSYDVKMKEKGDIPEGYSVSREKKERFSLILESASTNQTSMYLCAGSSGTGGYGANVLTFGAGSRLTVL.

The chain joins TRBV7-9 to TRBJ2-1, with D tentatively TRBD1 (6 bases). CDR1 is SEHNR and CDR2 is FQNEAQ in the germline V gene (reference sequence). The CDR3 totals 15 residues. Trimming took off 5 bases at V and 0 bases at J, with 11 bases between the two ends. The CDR3 here is CASSEDRLSYNEQFF. In DNA form, the CDR3 reads TGTGCCAGCAGCGAGGACAGACTCTCCTACAATGAGCAGTTCTTC.

The V call is TRBV5-1, the J call TRBJ2-7, with 8 bases fitting TRBD1. The length of the CDR3 is 15 residues. V gave up 3 bases and J gave up 2 bases; unmatched junction bases: 7. Germline CDR1 reads SGHRS; CDR2 reads YFSETQ. CDR3 nucleotide sequence: TGCGCCAGCAGCTCGATGGGACAGGCAACCTACGAGCAGTACTTC. This sequence encodes CASSSMGQATYEQYF. Filled out from reference TRBV5-1 and TRBJ2-7, the complete variable domain reads KAGVTQTPRYLIKTRGQQVTLSCSPISGHRSVSWYQQTPGQGLQFLFEYFSETQRNKGNFPGRFSGRQFSNSRSEMNVSTLELGDSALYLCASSSMGQATYEQYFGPGTRLTVT.

The rearrangement uses TRBV7-9 and TRBJ1-5; 10 bases align to TRBD1. Looked up from germline, CDR1 is SEHNR and CDR2 is FQNEAQ (reference sequence). J was trimmed by 7 bases and V by 5 bases; bases with no gene match: 8. This CDR3 spans 15 amino acids. The CDR3 DNA reads as TGTGCCAGCAGCAAAACCGGGACAGGGGAACAGCCCCAGCATTTT. Translation: CASSKTGTGEQPQHF.

This clonotype was picked up many times. The chain combines TRBV7-2 with TRBJ2-2; 13 bases are shared with TRBD2. With 5 bases clipped from V and 0 bases from J, the junction kept 12 bases outside the gene matches. The CDR3 is 20 amino acids. Germline CDR1 and CDR2: SGHTA and FQGNSA. CDR3 sequence reads: CASSPGLWTSGGPNTGELFF. CDR3 DNA: TGTGCCAGCAGCCCTGGCCTCTGGACTAGCGGGGGCCCGAACACCGGGGAGCTGTTTTTT.

This clonotype has only a few counts. The V call is TRBV12-3 or TRBV12-4, the J call TRBJ2-5, with a possible D match to TRBD1 (5 bases). This CDR3 is built from 13 residues. V was shortened by 5 bases and J by 5 bases, with 12 bases between the two germline ends. CDR3 loop: CASSPRTWETQYF. The CDR3, as DNA: TGTGCCAGCAGTCCGAGGACATGGGAGACCCAGTACTTC.

This clonotype occurred a few times. The chain has TRBV12-3 or TRBV12-4 and TRBJ2-7, with 12 bases matching TRBD2. V shed 5 bases and J 2 bases; nucleotides not matched to a gene: 4. The CDR3 is made up of 15 amino acids. The CDR3 region is CASSPLAGGTYEQYF. DNA of the CDR3: TGTGCCAGCAGTCCTCTAGCGGGAGGGACCTACGAGCAGTACTTC.

In its sample, this clonotype was seen once. With a much larger clone just one base away, this may be a read error. This sequence joins TRBV7-3 and TRBJ2-2; 10 bases line up with TRBD1. V was clipped by 5 bases and J by 6 bases; unmatched bases: 6. The CDR3 has 15 residues. Germline values: CDR1 SGHTA, CDR2 FQGTGA. The CDR3 nucleotides are TGTGCCAGCAGCACTTCCGGGACAGGGGCCGGGGAGCTGTTTTTT. It specifies CASSTSGTGAGELFF.

This clonotype was seen a handful of times. CDR3 nucleotide sequence: TGTGCCAGCAGCGTGGGGGGGAGTCCCTACGAGCAGTACTTC. Translation gives CASSVGGSPYEQYF. The V and J genes are TRBV9 and TRBJ2-7, with 7 bases that match TRBD2. J was trimmed by 2 bases and V by 2 bases; bases with no gene match: 4. This CDR3 contains 14 residues. CDR1 is SGDLS, CDR2 YYNGEE, per germline.

V usage is TRBV20-1 and J usage is TRBJ2-7; TRBD2 matches at 9 bases. Germline V gives CDR1 DFQATT, CDR2 SNEGSKA (reference sequence). V lost 0 bases to trimming and J lost 4 bases; unmatched junction nucleotides: 10. The CDR3 totals 16 residues. This CDR3 is CSARDLSGLATYEQYF. CDR3 DNA: TGCAGTGCTAGAGATCTAAGTGGACTAGCGACTTACGAGCAGTACTTC.

Only a few counts were recorded for this clonotype. V usage is TRBV12-3 or TRBV12-4 and J usage is TRBJ2-7, with TRBD2 as a possible D gene (6 bases). The length of the CDR3 is 14 residues. The V and J ends lost 3 bases and 2 bases respectively, with 11 bases between them. The CDR3 loop reads CASSFAGTPYEQYF. For the CDR3, the DNA is TGTGCCAGCAGTTTTGCCGGGACTCCCTACGAGCAGTACTTC.

The rearrangement uses TRBV20-1 and TRBJ2-5; D may be TRBD2 (6 bases). The V and J ends lost 1 base and 3 bases respectively, with 12 bases between them. The CDR3 covers 14 residues. Looked up from germline, CDR1 is DFQATT and CDR2 is SNEGSKA (reference sequence). This chain's CDR3 is CSARGRDGEETQYF. The CDR3 bases are TGCAGTGCTAGAGGGCGGGACGGAGAAGAGACCCAGTACTTC.

The CDR3 is CASSETSVSYNEQFF. The CDR3 coding sequence is TGTGCCAGCAGCGAAACTAGCGTCTCCTACAATGAGCAGTTCTTC. V gene TRBV9 combines with J gene TRBJ2-1, with 7 bases that match TRBD2. The junction had 3 bases not matched to a gene; V was cut back by 3 bases and J by 0 bases. This CDR3 spans 15 amino acids. Germline V gene data show CDR1 as SGDLS and CDR2 as YYNGEE.

A few counts support this clonotype. This chain uses TRBV6-5 with TRBJ1-2; 9 nucleotides match TRBD1. The CDR3 consists of 18 residues. After removal of 0 bases from V and 8 bases from J, the junction contained 16 bases not matched to a gene. Germline-derived CDR1 and CDR2 are MNHEY and SVGAGI. CDR3: CASSYSTGGDREFGGYTF. DNA of the CDR3: TGTGCCAGCAGTTACTCGACCGGCGGGGACAGGGAATTTGGAGGCTACACCTTC.

This clonotype was counted between two and nine times. This chain links TRBV11-3 with TRBJ2-5, with D perhaps matching TRBD2 (6 bases). Per the germline V gene, CDR1 is SGHNT and CDR2 is YENEEA. With 0 bases removed from V and 4 bases from J, the gap between germline ends came to 12 bases. The CDR3 consists of 15 residues. The DNA of the CDR3 is TGTGCCAGCAGCTTAGATCTGGCGGGGCTAGAGACCCAGTACTTC. This sequence encodes CASSLDLAGLETQYF.

This clonotype was detected a few times. The gene calls are TRBV4-1 and TRBJ2-1; the D gene is possibly TRBD2 (7 bases). Germline CDR1 reads MGHRA; CDR2 reads YSYEKL. This CDR3 comprises 17 residues. Between the trimmed V and J ends, which lost 0 bases and 4 bases, there was a span of 16 bases. For the CDR3, the DNA is TGCGCCAGCAGCCAAGACGCCGCGGGGGCACCTTACAATGAGCAGTTCTTC. The encoded protein is CASSQDAAGAPYNEQFF.

The CDR3 DNA reads as TGTGCCAGCAGCCAAATACAGGGTGCCGGGGAGCTGTTTTTT. As protein: CASSQIQGAGELFF. The chain recombines TRBV7-9 with TRBJ2-2, with D possibly TRBD1 on 6 matching bases. The V end was cut by 5 bases, the J end by 6 bases, with 13 bases between. Germline CDR1 SEHNR, CDR2 FQNEAQ (reference sequence). The CDR3 loop spans 14 amino acids.